Following are 8 T cell receptor beta chains from one sample sequenced in a study of tumor-infiltrating lymphocytes in primary liver carcinoma. The source of the blood RNA was unsorted whole blood, and germline DNA was extracted as well. Starting material of about 0.45 ug total RNA yielded TCR beta cDNA via a constant-region primer. It was through three nested multiplex PCR rounds of slightly modified ARM-PCR that TCR beta libraries arose. TRBV1-TRBV30 forward and Cbeta reverse primers drove the first two approximately 11-cycle rounds. Via MiXCR, TCRdb re-called the multiplex PCR reads, giving one row per CDR3 protein. The sample shows a few hundred thousand distinct CDR3 sequences, about 50% of them seen only once. Sequenced: peripheral blood. The receptor set was obtained from a woman in her 30s with primary liver carcinoma and hepatitis B virus infection.

As concerns this clonotype: Because the CDR3 is missing its conserved closing phenylalanine or tryptophan, this is likely a read error. The chain couples TRBV5-6 to TRBJ1-1; a weak D match, TRBD1 (6 bases). CDR1 SGHDT and CDR2 YYEEEE come from the germline V gene. The CDR3 sequence is 17 residues long. V dropped 1 base and J dropped 3 bases, with 19 bases sitting between them. The CDR3, as DNA: TGTGCCAGCAGCTTGAACGCGGTGGGGGGCCGGGACACTGAAGCTTTCATT. Its protein product is CASSLNAVGGRDTEAFI.

This clonotype was picked up a small number of times. The rearrangement uses TRBV6-5 and TRBJ2-1; perhaps TRBD2 as D (5 bases). There are 16 residues in the CDR3. V was shortened by 5 bases and J by 10 bases, with 24 bases between the two germline ends. Germline CDR1 and CDR2: MNHEY and SVGAGI. CDR3 loop: CASSPTDRPGIVEQFF. In nucleotides, the CDR3 is TGTGCCAGCAGTCCTACAGACCGCCCCGGGATCGTGGAGCAGTTCTTC.

The chain uses TRBV29-1 and TRBJ2-3; D remains ambiguous. Germline loops: CDR1 SQVTM, CDR2 ANQGSEA. This CDR3 spans 14 amino acids. CDR3 DNA sequence: TGCAGTCTTGAAGGGTTCGCGGATACAGATACGCAGTATTTT. This encodes CSLEGFADTDTQYF.

This clonotype was seen a single time. The chain is built from TRBV10-2 and TRBJ2-3; no definite D call. CDR1 is WSHSY and CDR2 is SAAADI in the germline V gene. V was clipped by 2 bases and J by 8 bases, with 11 bases between them. The CDR3 has 13 residues. The CDR3 coding sequence is TGCGCCAGCAGTGAGGGTTCCCTCGGTACGCAGTATTTT. Translating gives CASSEGSLGTQYF.

Remarks on this clonotype: This may be a read error: a much more frequent sequence differs by one nucleotide. The CDR3 DNA reads TGCAGCGTTAATGACAGGAGTGAGGGGACCCAGTACTTC. It is translated as CSVNDRSEGTQYF. The V gene is TRBV29-1, the J gene TRBJ2-5; D might be TRBD1 (6 bases). CDR3 size: 13 residues. V was clipped by 5 bases and J by 7 bases, with 17 bases between them. Germline CDR1 and CDR2: SQVTM and ANQGSEA.

This clonotype was recorded at least ten times. The chain has TRBV6-1 and TRBJ1-5; no reliable D call. CDR3 length: 15 residues. Between the trimmed V and J ends, which lost 3 bases and 6 bases, there was a span of 15 bases. The V gene's germline CDR1 is MNHNS and CDR2 SASEGT. The DNA for the CDR3 is TGTGCCAGCAGTGAGTATGCGCATGGAGGTCAGCCCCAGCATTTT. Translation gives CASSEYAHGGQPQHF.

As concerns this clonotype: At one boundary the junction diverges from the germline segment, which might be a read error. This chain connects TRBV6-5 to TRBJ2-1; D possibly corresponds to TRBD2 (6 bases). CDR3 length: 16 amino acids. The germline CDR1 and CDR2 sequences are MNHEY and SVGAGI. The CDR3 protein is CVSSFIVAVPGNEQFF. The DNA for the CDR3 is TGTGTCAGCAGTTTTATCGTAGCGGTCCCAGGCAATGAGCAGTTCTTT.

Comments on this clonotype: No conserved phenylalanine or tryptophan ends this CDR3, so it is likely a read error. The CDR3 protein is CASSSYGTGLNTEAFS. CDR3 nucleotide sequence: TGTGCCAGCAGTTCCTATGGGACAGGGTTGAACACTGAAGCTTTCTCT. V gene TRBV12-3 or TRBV12-4 combines with J gene TRBJ1-1, with TRBD1 matching over 9 bases. The J segment lost 0 bases and the V segment lost 4 bases, leaving 6 bases of the junction unmatched. CDR3 length: 16 residues.